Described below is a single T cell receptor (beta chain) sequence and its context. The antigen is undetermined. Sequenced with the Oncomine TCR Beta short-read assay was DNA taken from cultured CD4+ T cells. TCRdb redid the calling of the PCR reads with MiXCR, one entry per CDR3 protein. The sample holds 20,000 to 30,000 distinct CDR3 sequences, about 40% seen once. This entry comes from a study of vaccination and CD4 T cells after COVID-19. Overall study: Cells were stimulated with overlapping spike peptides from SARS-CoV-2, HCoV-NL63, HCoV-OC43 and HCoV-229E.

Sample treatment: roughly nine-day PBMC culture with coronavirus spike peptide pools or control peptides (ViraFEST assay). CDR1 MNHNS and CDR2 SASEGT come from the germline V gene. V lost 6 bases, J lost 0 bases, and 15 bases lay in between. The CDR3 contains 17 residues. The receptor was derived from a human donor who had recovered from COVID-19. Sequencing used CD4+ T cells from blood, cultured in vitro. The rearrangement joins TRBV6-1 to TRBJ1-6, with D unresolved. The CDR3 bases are TGTGCCAGCAGCCGCTCCTTTAAGGGCTCCTATAATTCACCCCTCCACTTT. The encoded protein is CASSRSFKGSYNSPLHF.